The clone carrying this T cell receptor (beta chain) was seen a handful of times. Antigen unknown. The source of the sample is a study of HIV-infected patients and healthy controls. Study-wide results and limits: In healthy controls, MAIT alpha CDR3s were common; in HIV+ repertoires, severely depleted.

No cell fractionation was done, so the repertoire covers all unsorted peripheral blood T cells. cDNA was made from 500 ng RNA using alpha and beta constant primers. Each of the alpha and beta chains got its own library through chain-specific third strand synthesis with indices. A 5' RACE adapter with a random hexamer and the SP2 primer site was joined to cDNA. Two random hexamers, added before amplification and joined, formed each molecule's 12-nucleotide barcode. TCRdb re-analysed the 5' RACE reads in MiXCR, keeping a single row per CDR3 protein. The sample carries 7,500 to 10,000 distinct CDR3 sequences, less than 10% recorded once. This TCR was recovered from an adult with HIV infection. The donor label of this sample is uncertain. Sequences were derived from blood, sampled before antiretroviral therapy.

The CDR3 DNA reads TGTGCCAGCAGCTTAGGGACAGGCTATCCTATGGCGGGGTCTACCCCCTATGGCTACACCTTC. Translated, it gives CASSLGTGYPMAGSTPYGYTF. The chain uses TRBV7-2 and TRBJ1-2; TRBD1 agrees at 7 bases. Germline assignment: CDR1 SGHTA and CDR2 FQGNSA. The junction had 24 bases not matched to a gene; V was cut back by 1 base and J by 4 bases. The CDR3 has 21 residues.